These T cell receptor beta chains were read from a single sample in a study of blood T cells in healthy people across ages. TCRdb re-analysed the 5' RACE reads in MiXCR, keeping a single row per CDR3 protein. The repertoire has some 1.4 million distinct CDR3 sequences, 40% to 50% of them found once; the top ten carry under 8%. The sequencing sample was made of blood. These receptors came from a woman aged 18-35 years in good health. Each CDR3 is given with its conserved first and last residue. D genes are given only for firm matches. Size tells how often a clone was seen (once, few, many) or the class of an expanded clone, and some rows leave it out.

j_gene	abundance	len	v_gene	d_gene	CDR3aa	CDR3nt
TRBJ2-7	NA	15	TRBV7-2	NA	CASSRGTSRINEQYF	TGTGCCAGCAGTCGCGGGACGAGCCGGATCAATGAGCAGTACTTC
TRBJ1-2	NA	14	TRBV12-3/TRBV12-4	TRBD1	CASSPRQGGDGYTF	TGTGCCAGCAGCCCAAGACAGGGTGGGGATGGCTACACCTTC
TRBJ2-7	NA	11	TRBV7-2	NA	CASSADYVQYF	TGTGCCAGCAGCGCGGACTATGTGCAGTACTTC
TRBJ2-7	NA	11	TRBV20-1	NA	CSARPAYEQYF	TGCAGTGCTAGACCCGCCTACGAGCAGTACTTC
TRBJ2-3	NA	10	TRBV6-6	NA	CACKGDTQYF	TGTGCCTGCAAGGGCGATACGCAGTATTTT
TRBJ1-1	NA	15	TRBV6-5	NA	CASSYASILNTEAFF	TGTGCCAGCAGTTACGCTTCGATATTGAACACTGAAGCTTTCTTT
TRBJ2-5	NA	16	TRBV12-3/TRBV12-4	TRBD2	CASSSLAGGQEETQYF	TGTGCCAGCAGCTCTCTAGCGGGGGGGCAGGAGGAGACCCAGTACTTC
TRBJ1-1	NA	15	TRBV20-1	NA	CSASSSGPKTTEAFF	TGCAGTGCTTCTTCCTCCGGGCCAAAGACCACTGAAGCTTTCTTT
TRBJ1-6	NA	13	TRBV6-1	NA	CASTGGQNSPLHF	TGTGCCAGCACCGGGGGGCAGAATTCACCCCTCCACTTT
TRBJ1-1	NA	15	TRBV3-1	NA	CASSLFAGWNTEAFF	TGTGCCAGCAGCCTGTTCGCAGGGTGGAACACTGAAGCTTTCTTT
TRBJ1-2	NA	13	TRBV6-1	TRBD1	CASQIRQGDGYTF	TGTGCCAGCCAGATTCGACAGGGGGATGGCTACACCTTC
TRBJ1-1	few	16	TRBV5-6	NA	CASSLLGAGGDTEAFF	TGTGCCAGCAGCTTGCTAGGTGCCGGTGGGGACACTGAAGCTTTCTTT
TRBJ2-3	NA	14	TRBV2	TRBD2	CASTQAGVLDTQYF	TGTGCCAGCACCCAAGCGGGAGTTCTAGATACGCAGTATTTT
TRBJ2-1	NA	16	TRBV12-3/TRBV12-4	NA	CASSTLGRWIYNEQFF	TGTGCCAGCAGTACCCTGGGACGCTGGATCTACAATGAGCAGTTCTTC
TRBJ2-3	NA	17	TRBV7-2	TRBD2	CASSGPGLAASTDTQYF	TGTGCCAGCAGCGGTCCCGGACTAGCGGCTAGCACAGATACGCAGTATTTT
TRBJ2-3	NA	15	TRBV7-9	TRBD2	CASSDAVAGGDTQYF	TGTGCCAGCAGCGACGCGGTAGCGGGAGGGGATACGCAGTATTTT
TRBJ1-2	NA	14	TRBV27	TRBD1	CASSYIRDSYGYTF	TGTGCCAGCAGTTACATACGGGACAGCTATGGCTACACCTTC
TRBJ2-3	NA	15	TRBV15	NA	CATSRGLVEKDTQYF	TGTGCCACCAGCAGAGGACTAGTAGAGAAAGATACGCAGTATTTT
TRBJ2-7	few	14	TRBV6-1	NA	CASSSQQSSYEQYF	TGTGCCAGCAGTTCCCAACAATCCTCCTACGAGCAGTACTTC
TRBJ1-1	once	12	TRBV20-1	NA	CSADRLNTEAFF	TGCAGTGCCGATAGGTTGAACACTGAAGCTTTCTTT
TRBJ2-5	NA	12	TRBV29-1	NA	CSVVRGQETQYF	TGCAGCGTTGTCCGGGGGCAAGAGACCCAGTACTTC
TRBJ2-1	once	16	TRBV6-5	TRBD2	CASSYGTSGNNNEQFF	TGTGCCAGCAGTTACGGGACTAGCGGGAACAACAATGAGCAGTTCTTC
TRBJ2-3	NA	14	TRBV20-1	NA	CSALPAVGGDTQYF	TGCAGTGCTCTACCGGCGGTAGGAGGAGATACGCAGTATTTT
TRBJ1-1	NA	13	TRBV10-3	NA	CAISDSVNTEAFF	TGTGCCATCAGTGACAGCGTCAACACTGAAGCTTTCTTT
TRBJ1-2	few	12	TRBV7-3	NA	CASSLNGHGYTF	TGTGCCAGCAGCTTAAACGGCCATGGCTACACCTTC
TRBJ2-7	NA	14	TRBV20-1	TRBD1	CSARGQGSPYEQYF	TGCAGTGCTAGAGGACAGGGGTCCCCCTACGAGCAGTACTTC
TRBJ1-1	NA	13	TRBV12-3/TRBV12-4	NA	CASSPPADPEAFF	TGTGCCAGCAGTCCCCCGGCGGACCCCGAAGCTTTCTTT
TRBJ2-7	few	13	TRBV5-1	NA	CASSQVGGPEQYF	TGCGCCAGCAGCCAAGTCGGGGGACCCGAGCAGTACTTC
TRBJ2-6	once	20	TRBV28	TRBD1	CASSSIVVGTGFSGATVLTF	TGTGCCAGCAGTTCGATTGTTGTCGGGACAGGGTTCTCTGGGGCCACCGTCCTGACTTTC
TRBJ2-1	NA	17	TRBV5-6	TRBD2	CASSLGGTSGFYNEQFF	TGTGCCAGCAGCTTGGGCGGGACTAGCGGGTTCTACAATGAGCAGTTCTTC
TRBJ1-2	NA	15	TRBV10-3	NA	CAISDMKDGNDGYTF	TGTGCCATCAGTGATATGAAGGATGGTAACGATGGCTACACCTTC
TRBJ2-1	NA	19	TRBV9	TRBD2	CASSSTRTSGGVVMNEQFF	TGTGCCAGCAGCTCTACCCGCACTAGCGGGGGGGTAGTTATGAATGAGCAGTTCTTC
TRBJ1-1	few	11	TRBV10-3	NA	CAISDLGEAFF	TGTGCCATCAGTGACTTAGGGGAAGCTTTCTTT
TRBJ2-5	NA	17	TRBV6-1	NA	CASSEGQTPIFQETQYF	TGTGCCAGCAGTGAAGGACAGACTCCTATTTTCCAAGAGACCCAGTACTTC
TRBJ1-2	NA	13	TRBV27	NA	CASSPGTGGSYTF	TGTGCCAGCAGTCCCGGGACCGGAGGGAGCTACACCTTC
TRBJ1-1	few	16	TRBV7-2	TRBD1	CASSLAGTGGYTEAFF	TGTGCCAGCAGCTTAGCAGGGACAGGGGGATACACTGAAGCTTTCTTT
TRBJ2-5	NA	11	TRBV18	NA	CASSPGETRYF	TGTGCCAGCTCACCAGGAGAGACCCGGTACTTC
TRBJ2-7	NA	17	TRBV20-1	TRBD2	CSARDKSSGSSYNEQYF	TGCAGTGCTAGAGACAAAAGTAGCGGGAGCTCCTACAATGAGCAGTACTTC
TRBJ2-4	NA	22	TRBV4-1	NA	CASSQDVVVGSLAQLAKNIQYF	TGCGCCAGCAGCCAAGATGTTGTTGTGGGAAGCTTAGCTCAGTTAGCCAAAAACATTCAGTACTTC
TRBJ2-3	NA	17	TRBV4-2	TRBD2	CASSQASGRAPTDTQYF	TGTGCCAGCAGCCAAGCTAGCGGGAGGGCCCCCACAGATACGCAGTATTTT
TRBJ1-4	NA	16	TRBV2	NA	CASSEGSGIGTTKLFF	TGTGCCAGCAGCGAAGGTTCTGGGATAGGGACGACAAAACTGTTTTTT
TRBJ2-1	NA	24	TRBV6-2/TRBV6-3	TRBD2	CASSYSKGLAGGRNLASSYNEQFF	TGTGCCAGCAGTTACTCGAAGGGACTAGCGGGAGGACGTAATCTGGCAAGCTCCTACAATGAGCAGTTCTTC
TRBJ2-1	NA	12	TRBV12-3/TRBV12-4	NA	CASSLAGEEQFF	TGTGCCAGCAGTTTAGCGGGGGAGGAGCAGTTCTTC
TRBJ2-7	few	13	TRBV20-1	NA	CSAWTPGHYEQYF	TGCAGTGCTTGGACACCGGGGCACTACGAGCAGTACTTC
TRBJ2-1	NA	17	TRBV5-1	TRBD2	CASSLQLAGAGYNEQFF	TGCGCCAGCAGCTTGCAACTAGCGGGAGCAGGCTACAATGAGCAGTTCTTC
TRBJ2-5	few	15	TRBV20-1	TRBD1	CSASRDRRRQETQYF	TGCAGTGCTAGTCGGGACAGAAGGAGACAAGAGACCCAGTACTTC
TRBJ2-7	NA	14	TRBV12-3/TRBV12-4	NA	CASSPSSGRYEQYF	TGTGCCAGCAGTCCGAGCAGCGGCCGATACGAGCAGTACTTC
TRBJ2-3	many	15	TRBV11-2	NA	CASSVLVASTDTQYF	TGTGCCAGCAGCGTCCTAGTAGCGAGCACAGATACGCAGTATTTT
TRBJ2-3	few	18	TRBV7-2	TRBD2	CASSLRLAGARGTDTQYF	TGTGCCAGCAGCTTACGGTTAGCGGGGGCCCGAGGCACAGATACGCAGTATTTT
TRBJ2-1	NA	11	TRBV10-3	NA	CAIRDLNEQFF	TGTGCCATCAGGGACCTAAATGAGCAGTTCTTC
TRBJ1-2	NA	15	TRBV7-3	TRBD1	CASSYTGTGQEGYTF	TGTGCCAGCAGCTACACCGGGACAGGGCAAGAAGGCTACACCTTC
TRBJ1-4	NA	18	TRBV20-1	TRBD1	CSLTGPGGLDATNEKLFF	TGCAGCCTTACCGGGCCAGGGGGGCTCGATGCAACTAATGAAAAACTGTTTTTT
TRBJ2-3	NA	16	TRBV5-5	TRBD1	CASSLARGPYTDTQYF	TGTGCCAGCAGCTTGGCCAGGGGGCCTTACACAGATACGCAGTATTTT
TRBJ2-1	few	14	TRBV11-3	NA	CASSRSQTTNEQFF	TGTGCCAGCAGCAGGAGCCAGACTACCAATGAGCAGTTCTTC
TRBJ2-5	NA	17	TRBV7-9	TRBD1	CASSLAIGQGLGETQYF	TGTGCCAGCAGCTTAGCGATCGGACAGGGCTTAGGTGAGACCCAGTACTTC
TRBJ2-2	NA	16	TRBV12-3/TRBV12-4	NA	CASPRGAPANTGELFF	TGTGCCAGCCCTAGAGGGGCACCCGCGAACACCGGGGAGCTGTTTTTT
TRBJ1-2	NA	14	TRBV11-2	TRBD1	CASSSGTGGRGYTF	TGTGCCAGCAGCTCCGGGACAGGGGGCCGTGGCTACACCTTC
TRBJ2-1	few	14	TRBV18	NA	CASSPQGTNNEQFF	TGTGCCAGCTCACCACAGGGAACAAACAATGAGCAGTTCTTC